The T cell receptor (beta chain) under discussion was sequenced for a study of blood T cell repertoires in COVID-19 (dated by TCRdb to 2018 to 2020). For the study in its entirety: Collaborator samples came from the United States, Italy and Spain and covered acute and convalescent phases of COVID-19. The prospective study material was composed of cDNA or gDNA derived from T cells, B-cell-depleted T cells, or PBMCs. Subjects who had been exposed to COVID-19, were actively infected with it, or had recovered from it provided the deeply sampled blood TCRbeta repertoires that made up the dataset. The repertoires were released in a freely available public database intended as a resource for research on the immune response to SARS-CoV-2. Samples were obtained from the ongoing ImmuneRACE study (first 160 participants) and from 1,254 subjects provided by 6 global collaborators. Sample metadata almost always included a de-identified subject ID, COVID-19 status, age in years and sex. Where HLA class I and class II types were available, the types were taken from metadata supplied by the sample provider, not from assay-based typing. General study outcomes and caveats: The amount of clinical and demographic metadata varied by source and participant and was provided uncurated.

For CDR1 and CDR2, the germline V gene lists SNHLY and FYNNEI. From cysteine to phenylalanine, the CDR3 is 14 amino acids long. Of the read, only the CDR3 DNA is kept; its 42 bases are in frame from base 1. V loses 10 bases, J loses 2 bases, and the germline ends lie 14 bases apart. TCRbeta CDR3 regions were amplified from genomic DNA using the immunoSEQ Assay, a bias-controlled multiplex PCR. Concerning the study's data processing: The number of nucleated cells in each sample was estimated from the amplification of reference gene primers within the assay. To quantify the absolute abundance of each unique TCRbeta CDR3 rearrangement, sequence reads were collapsed and filtered. For each sample, productive Simpson clonality was calculated by taking the square root of Simpson's diversity index across productive rearrangements. TCRdb obtained this table from immuneACCESS and retained in-frame rearrangements with V and J assigned. These tables miss some clones; where compared with another copy, unresolved V genes account for less than half of the shortfall, and the remainder is unexplained. The DNA was the basis for D and trimming; V, J and clone size are from that table. The sample table shows about 360,000 clones, and around 86% are seen once. 3% of the sample is taken by the ten largest.

The collaborating institutions used their own protocols to collect whole blood in K2EDTA tubes. For TCRbeta analysis, collaborators shipped samples in one of three forms: frozen whole blood, isolated PBMCs, or DNA extracted from either of those sample types. With regard to this clone: It has no known antigen specificity. No much larger clonotype is one base removed from it; base qualities were not supplied.

Recombination joined TRBV2 with TRBJ1-4, with no D gene named confidently. The sequence came from a human donor in a cohort sampled during active COVID-19. Sequencing was carried out using peripheral blood. The DNA is TGTGCCACCAAAACCCGGCGGACTAATGAAAAACTGTTTTTT. This gives the protein CATKTRRTNEKLFF.